This TCR beta chain was identified during a study of T cells in localized non-small cell lung cancer. Whole-study findings and limits: A median roughly 50 of the top 100 tumor clones appeared in adjacent lung.

To note about this clone: Its antigen is unidentified.

The CDR3 has 15 amino acids. In germline, CDR1 is LNHDA, CDR2 SQIVND (reference sequence). Trimming removed 4 bases from V and 4 bases from J; junction bases left unmatched: 6. Here immunoSEQ multiplex PCR was the method, and the copy in TCRdb shows in-frame clones only, minus some. The sample lists 5,500 to 7,000 clones, approximately 82% occurring once. This rearrangement joins TRBV19 to TRBJ2-2, with TRBD1 identical over 7 bases. Sequencing used peripheral blood mononuclear cells, obtained before any cancer treatment. This TCR derives from a female donor over 55 with stage II lung adenocarcinoma. CDR3 amino acids: CASSTTGVGTGELFF. As DNA, the CDR3 is TGTGCCAGTAGTACCACAGGGGTGGGCACCGGGGAGCTGTTTTTT.